These 18 T cell receptor beta chains were all obtained from the same sample, sequenced in a study of T cell responses to AZD1222 COVID-19 vaccine. Generated by immunoSEQ multiplex PCR, the TCRdb table keeps only in-frame clones and is missing some. The table records 130,000 to 150,000 clones, about 90% of them present only once. The source material was peripheral blood, sampled 28 days after the second AZD1222 dose. The receptors were sampled from an adult who received the AZD1222 COVID-19 vaccine.

The chain joins TRBV24-1 to TRBJ1-4; D call uncertain. Germline lookup yields CDR1 KGHDR and CDR2 SFDVKD. The CDR3 runs 15 residues. V was cut by 2 bases and J by 5 bases, with 11 bases left in between. The CDR3 spells CATSDSQDGNEKLFF. The CDR3, as DNA: TGTGCCACCAGTGATTCCCAGGACGGAAATGAAAAACTGTTTTTT.

The chain employs TRBV27 and TRBJ2-4; 10 positions match TRBD2. Germline trimming cut 5 bases from V and 0 bases from J; bases unmatched to any gene: 4. Germline V CDR1 and CDR2: MNHEY, SMNVEV (reference sequence). The CDR3 has 16 residues. This CDR3 reads CASSVRLAGAKNIQYF. The CDR3 coding sequence is TGTGCCAGCAGTGTAAGACTAGCGGGAGCCAAAAACATTCAGTACTTC.

The count of this clone is one. The chain has TRBV7-9 and TRBJ1-6, with 9 bases that match TRBD1. The CDR3 contains 15 residues. Germline assignment: CDR1 SEHNR and CDR2 FQNEAQ (reference sequence). V was clipped by 0 bases and J by 7 bases; unmatched bases: 1. The CDR3: CASSLAGQGNSPLHF. In DNA form, the CDR3 reads TGTGCCAGCAGCTTAGCGGGACAGGGAAATTCACCCCTCCACTTT.

The chain combines TRBV11-1 with TRBJ2-1, with a weak D call TRBD2 (6 bases). V lost 4 bases and J lost 0, with 13 bases in between. The CDR3 length is 16 residues. Germline-derived CDR1 and CDR2 are SGHAT and FQDESV (reference sequence). CDR3 loop: CASSSRVAASYNEQFF. The CDR3 nucleotides are TGTGCCAGCAGCTCCCGGGTAGCGGCCTCCTACAATGAGCAGTTCTTC.

The V gene is TRBV4-2, the J gene TRBJ2-3, with D possibly being TRBD2 (6 bases). The CDR3 loop spans 16 amino acids. In germline, CDR1 is LGHNA, CDR2 YNFKEQ. Trimming stripped 1 base from V and 4 bases from J, with 15 bases between. CDR3 region: CASSQVGGEGADTQYF. In DNA, the CDR3 is TGTGCCAGCAGCCAAGTGGGGGGAGAGGGCGCAGATACGCAGTATTTT.

This chain connects TRBV6-2 or TRBV6-3 to TRBJ2-1; D call uncertain. V was cut by 5 bases and J by 10 bases, with 15 bases left in between. Germline CDR1 and CDR2: MNHEY and SVGEGT. The CDR3 length is 13 residues. In DNA, the CDR3 is TGTGCCAGCAGTCCCTCTGTAGCCGCGGAGCAGTTCTTC. This encodes CASSPSVAAEQFF.

The V gene is TRBV19, the J gene TRBJ2-7, with TRBD2 matching 7 bases. Germline assignment: CDR1 LNHDA and CDR2 SQIVND (reference sequence). The CDR3 extends over 15 amino acids. V lost 1 base and J lost 1; bases outside the gene matches: 4. As DNA, the CDR3 is TGTGCCAGTAGTATAGGCGGGGGTTCTTCCTACGAGCAGTACTTC. The encoded protein is CASSIGGGSSYEQYF.

The chain uses TRBV6-5 and TRBJ2-1; D not resolved. CDR1 MNHEY and CDR2 SVGAGI come from the germline V gene. The CDR3 is made up of 13 amino acids. Trimming removed 6 bases at V and 6 bases at J, with 12 bases between. The CDR3: CASSRGPTNEQFF. CDR3 nucleotides: TGTGCCAGCAGCCGCGGACCAACCAATGAGCAGTTCTTC.

The chain links TRBV9 to TRBJ1-1; D unclear. The germline V gene encodes CDR1 SGDLS and CDR2 YYNGEE. V was pared by 0 bases and J by 1 base, with 7 bases between. The CDR3 spans 14 residues. As DNA, the CDR3 is TGTGCCAGCAGCGTAGTGGTCTCGAACACTGAAGCTTTCTTT. As protein: CASSVVVSNTEAFF.

CDR3 residues: CASSAGTGLGNQPQHF. DNA of the CDR3: TGTGCCAGCAGTGCCGGGACAGGGCTCGGAAATCAGCCCCAGCATTTT. The chain employs TRBV6-1 and TRBJ1-5, with TRBD1 matching 9 bases. Trimming cost V 4 bases and J 4 bases; bases outside gene matches: 8. The CDR3 extends over 16 amino acids. Germline loops: CDR1 MNHNS, CDR2 SASEGT.

The genes are TRBV11-2 and TRBJ2-3, with D hard to call. Germline values: CDR1 SGHAT, CDR2 FQNNGV. The CDR3 sequence is 12 residues long. Trimming pared 5 bases from V and 2 bases from J, leaving 5 bases between. CDR3 nucleotide sequence: TGTGCCAGCAGCCTCACCACAGATACGCAGTATTTT. As protein: CASSLTTDTQYF.

The V call is TRBV27, the J call TRBJ2-1; 12 bases map to TRBD1. Germline V gene data show CDR1 as MNHEY and CDR2 as SMNVEV (reference sequence). V lost 6 bases, J lost 2 bases, and 5 bases stayed unmatched. The CDR3 consists of 16 residues. For the CDR3, the DNA is TGTGCCAGCAGACGGGACAGGGGGCTTACCTACAATGAGCAGTTCTTC. Protein product: CASRRDRGLTYNEQFF.

The sample holds one count of this clone. This chain uses TRBV25-1 with TRBJ1-5, with a possible D match to TRBD1 (5 bases). The V and J ends lost 2 bases and 10 bases respectively, with 12 bases between them. This CDR3 region has 13 residues. Germline V gene lookup returns CDR1 MGHDK and CDR2 SYGVNS. The CDR3 spells CASSEGGWTPQHF. As DNA, the CDR3 is TGTGCCAGCAGTGAAGGGGGTTGGACACCCCAGCATTTT.

This chain connects TRBV19 to TRBJ2-7, with unresolved D. The V and J ends lost 7 bases and 2 bases respectively, with 15 bases between them. The CDR3 covers 14 residues. Germline V gene data show CDR1 as LNHDA and CDR2 as SQIVND (reference sequence). DNA for the CDR3: TGTGCCAGTAACACACCAGCAATACCCTACGAGCAGTACTTC. Encoded protein: CASNTPAIPYEQYF.

The gene calls are TRBV19 and TRBJ2-2, with 9 bases fitting TRBD1. This CDR3 region has 16 residues. V was clipped by 6 bases and J by 1 base; unmatched bases: 6. CDR1 is LNHDA, CDR2 SQIVND, per germline (reference sequence). CDR3 sequence (DNA): TGTGCCAGTAGCCCCGGGACAGGGTGGAACACCGGGGAGCTGTTTTTT. Translated, it gives CASSPGTGWNTGELFF.

This CDR3 is CASSERLGTDYGYTF. CDR3 bases: TGTGCCAGCAGTGAAAGGTTAGGGACGGACTATGGCTACACCTTC. V and J are TRBV6-1 and TRBJ1-2; D is possibly TRBD1 (5 bases). This CDR3 has 15 amino acids. Germline V gives CDR1 MNHNS, CDR2 SASEGT. The V gene lost 2 bases and the J gene lost 3 bases, with 13 bases spanning the gap.

The V and J genes are TRBV30 and TRBJ1-6, with D uncertain. The ends were cut back, 0 bases at V and 0 bases at J, with 9 bases in the middle. Germline V gene data show CDR1 as GTSNPN and CDR2 as SVGIG (reference sequence). There are 16 residues in the CDR3. CDR3 nucleotides: TGTGCCTGGAGTGTGGTCGGAAGCTCCTATAATTCACCCCTCCACTTT. Translating gives CAWSVVGSSYNSPLHF.

This clone appeared once. This chain uses TRBV5-1 with TRBJ1-5; possible D gene TRBD1, 5 bases. V dropped 0 bases and J dropped 4 bases, with 8 bases sitting between them. Germline V lookup: CDR1 SGHRS, CDR2 YFSETQ. The CDR3 is made up of 14 amino acids. The CDR3 sequence: CASSLEPGNQPQHF. CDR3 DNA: TGCGCCAGCAGCTTGGAGCCAGGGAATCAGCCCCAGCATTTT.